Shown below are 27 T cell receptor beta chains from a single sample sequenced in a study of T cell responses to AZD1222 COVID-19 vaccine. Some clones are missing from TCRdb's copy, which holds only in-frame ones; the method was immunoSEQ multiplex PCR. The table includes about 94,000 clones, roughly 85% detected once. The sequences come from peripheral blood, collected 28 days after the second AZD1222 dose. These receptors were taken from an adult who received the AZD1222 COVID-19 vaccine.

CDR3 sequence (DNA): TGTGCCAGCAGTCCAAGGCAGGGCGTCACCGGGGAGCTGTTTTTT. It translates to CASSPRQGVTGELFF. The genes are TRBV2 and TRBJ2-2; D may be TRBD1 (5 bases). The CDR3 contains 15 residues. With 5 bases removed from V and 4 bases from J, the gap between germline ends came to 14 bases. Germline CDR1 is SNHLY and CDR2 is FYNNEI.

The sample holds one count of this clone. This rearrangement joins TRBV10-3 to TRBJ1-3; D perhaps matches TRBD1 (6 bases). CDR1 is ENHRY, CDR2 SYGVKD, per germline. The CDR3 covers 16 residues. V was cut by 4 bases and J by 2 bases, with 15 bases left in between. The CDR3 region has the DNA TGTGCCATCAGTGCCTTAGACAGGCGGACTGGAAACACCATATATTTT. Translated, it gives CAISALDRRTGNTIYF.

This chain connects TRBV19 to TRBJ2-7; D not resolved. V lost 5 bases to trimming and J lost 5 bases, with 16 bases between them. CDR3 size: 14 residues. Germline V CDR1 and CDR2: LNHDA, SQIVND (reference sequence). The CDR3 DNA follows: TGTGCCAGTAGTGCCCCCGGGTCCACCAACGAGCAGTACTTC. Its protein product is CASSAPGSTNEQYF.

In its sample, this clone was seen a few times. The gene calls are TRBV23-1 and TRBJ2-5; D is possibly TRBD2 (6 bases). TRBV23-1 has ORF status, its function being uncertain. The CDR3 loop spans 17 amino acids. Trimming took 6 bases from V and 4 from J, leaving 24 bases between them. The CDR3: CASSPSRSDVGGETQYF. In DNA, the CDR3 is TGCGCCAGCAGCCCCAGCCGCTCGGACGTGGGGGGAGAGACCCAGTACTTC.

This rearrangement joins TRBV6-5 to TRBJ2-5, with unresolved D. CDR1 is MNHEY, CDR2 SVGAGI, per germline. The CDR3 contains 11 residues. V was clipped by 8 bases and J by 4 bases, with 8 bases between them. The CDR3, as DNA: TGTGCCAGCCCCCGCGGAGAGACCCAGTACTTC. Protein product: CASPRGETQYF.

The chain is built from TRBV15 and TRBJ2-7; D is possibly TRBD2 (5 bases). CDR1 and CDR2 (germline): LNHNV, YYDKDF (reference sequence). V was clipped by 3 bases and J by 2 bases, with 11 bases between them. The CDR3 contains 14 residues. The CDR3 DNA follows: TGTGCCACCAGCAGGCATGGGGAGACCTACGAGCAGTACTTC. It codes for CATSRHGETYEQYF.

This chain joins TRBV12-3 or TRBV12-4 and TRBJ1-4; D remains unclear. V lost 3 bases and J 13 bases, leaving 9 bases between the germline ends. This CDR3 spans 11 amino acids. CDR3 region: CASSFKDTLFF. The CDR3, as DNA: TGTGCCAGCAGTTTCAAAGACACACTGTTTTTT.

This clone was detected only a few times. This chain links TRBV6-1 with TRBJ1-3; the D is unclear. This CDR3 is 16 amino acids long. Germline values: CDR1 MNHNS, CDR2 SASEGT. V was clipped by 2 bases and J by 0 bases, with 11 bases between them. The CDR3 coding sequence is TGTGCCAGCAGTGAATGGACGCTTAACTCTGGAAACACCATATATTTT. Residues: CASSEWTLNSGNTIYF.

This chain connects TRBV27 to TRBJ1-4; 7 bases match TRBD1. Germline CDR1 and CDR2: MNHEY and SMNVEV (reference sequence). The junction had 8 bases not matched to a gene; V was cut back by 5 bases and J by 5 bases. The CDR3 is 15 residues long. The CDR3 protein is CASSPPTGRNEKLFF. CDR3 DNA: TGTGCCAGCAGTCCCCCGACAGGGCGAAATGAAAAACTGTTTTTT.

The chain carries TRBV5-1 and TRBJ2-1; 9 bases align to TRBD1. Germline CDR1 is SGHRS and CDR2 is YFSETQ. V shed 0 bases, J shed 8 bases, and the junction held 6 bases outside the gene matches. There are 15 residues in the CDR3. This CDR3 reads CASSLAGQGFDEQFF. CDR3 nucleotides: TGCGCCAGCAGCTTGGCGGGACAGGGTTTCGATGAGCAGTTCTTC.

This chain uses TRBV5-1 with TRBJ1-2; D gene unclear. The CDR3 is made up of 15 amino acids. The germline V gene encodes CDR1 SGHRS and CDR2 YFSETQ. Trimming shortened V by 2 bases and J by 3 bases, and 14 bases separated the two germline ends. The CDR3 sequence: CASSLEGRRDYGYTF. The CDR3 bases are TGCGCCAGCAGCTTAGAAGGGAGGAGGGACTATGGCTACACCTTC.

This clone was recorded only once. This rearrangement joins TRBV6-1 to TRBJ1-6; D unresolved. V lost 3 bases to trimming and J lost 1 base, with 10 bases between them. The CDR3 has 16 amino acids. Germline-derived CDR1 and CDR2 are MNHNS and SASEGT. The CDR3, as DNA: TGTGCCAGCAGTGACCCCAACGGGTCCTATAATTCACCCCTCCACTTT. Translation: CASSDPNGSYNSPLHF.

V usage is TRBV29-1 and J usage is TRBJ2-3; unclear D gene. Germline V gene lookup returns CDR1 SQVTM and CDR2 ANQGSEA. The CDR3 is made up of 15 amino acids. The V end lost 1 base, the J end lost 3 bases, and 14 bases lay between the germline ends. CDR3 sequence reads: CSVEARALGTDTQYF. CDR3 nucleotides: TGCAGCGTTGAAGCCCGGGCCCTTGGAACAGATACGCAGTATTTT.

The V gene is TRBV7-2, the J gene TRBJ2-7; 10 positions match TRBD2. Germline lookup yields CDR1 SGHTA and CDR2 FQGNSA. V trimming: 6 bases; J trimming: 3 bases; junction bases outside the gene matches: 2. The CDR3 is made up of 13 amino acids. CDR3 nucleotides: TGTGCCAGCAGGGCTAGCGGGAGCTACGAGCAGTACTTC. Encoded protein: CASRASGSYEQYF.

The rearrangement links TRBV5-5 to TRBJ2-7; 7 nucleotides match TRBD2. CDR1 and CDR2 (germline): SGHKS, YYEKEE (reference sequence). Trimming at V came to 6 bases and at J to 0 bases, leaving 18 bases not matched to a gene. CDR3 size: 18 residues. CDR3 amino acids: CASTPSFILGGFSYEQYF. The CDR3 DNA is TGTGCCAGCACCCCTTCCTTTATCTTGGGAGGGTTCTCCTACGAGCAGTACTTC.

The J gene is TRBJ1-2, the V gene TRBV7-8; no clear D. CDR3 size: 13 residues. Germline lookup yields CDR1 SGHVS and CDR2 FQNEAQ. The germline V and J ends were trimmed by 1 base and 4 bases, with 7 bases remaining between them. The CDR3 loop reads CASSLGRAYGYTF. The CDR3 bases are TGTGCCAGCAGCTTAGGAAGGGCCTATGGCTACACCTTC.

This chain connects TRBV20-1 to TRBJ2-7; TRBD1 matches at 8 bases. Germline assignment: CDR1 DFQATT and CDR2 SNEGSKA (reference sequence). This CDR3 region has 8 residues. The CDR3 spells CAGQGEYF. As DNA, the CDR3 is TGCGCAGGACAGGGAGAGTACTTC.

This chain joins TRBV7-8 and TRBJ1-2; possible D gene TRBD1, 5 bases. CDR1 and CDR2 (germline): SGHVS, FQNEAQ. Trimming took 0 bases from V and 5 from J, leaving 10 bases between them. The CDR3 has 14 residues. CDR3 sequence (DNA): TGTGCCAGCAGCTTAGCGGGCAGGGATTATGGCTACACCTTC. It yields the protein CASSLAGRDYGYTF.

The chain is built from TRBV6-5 and TRBJ1-2; D is ambiguous. The CDR3 contains 13 residues. The germline V and J ends were trimmed by 5 bases and 8 bases, with 15 bases remaining between them. Germline CDR1 MNHEY, CDR2 SVGAGI. CDR3 nucleotide sequence: TGTGCCAGCAGTCCGATGGGGTTGGGAGGCTACACCTTC. It codes for CASSPMGLGGYTF.

This clone was recorded a few times. The chain is built from TRBV4-3 and TRBJ2-1; D is unresolved. Germline V CDR1 and CDR2: LGHNA, YSLEER. V was trimmed by 3 bases and J by 8 bases, leaving 14 bases between them. The CDR3 is 14 residues long. The CDR3 DNA reads TGCGCCAGCAGCCATTTAGGTCAAGGTCATGAGCAGTTCTTC. It specifies CASSHLGQGHEQFF.

J is TRBJ2-7 and V is TRBV5-1; the D is unclear. CDR1 is SGHRS and CDR2 is YFSETQ in the germline V gene. V was pared by 2 bases and J by 0 bases, with 9 bases between. The CDR3 contains 14 residues. In DNA, the CDR3 is TGCGCCAGCAGCTTACATGGAGACTCCTACGAGCAGTACTTC. It yields the protein CASSLHGDSYEQYF. Full variable domain (outside the CDR3, taken from reference TRBV5-1 and TRBJ2-7): KAGVTQTPRYLIKTRGQQVTLSCSPISGHRSVSWYQQTPGQGLQFLFEYFSETQRNKGNFPGRFSGRQFSNSRSEMNVSTLELGDSALYLCASSLHGDSYEQYFGPGTRLTVT.

The chain uses TRBV11-3 and TRBJ1-1; D may be TRBD1 (6 bases). Germline CDR1 reads SGHNT; CDR2 reads YENEEA. V was pared by 5 bases and J by 1 base, with 11 bases between. The CDR3 consists of 14 residues. Here the CDR3 reads CASSPNRANTEAFF. For the CDR3, the DNA is TGTGCCAGCAGCCCGAACAGGGCGAACACTGAAGCTTTCTTT.

Notes on this clone: In the same sample, other DNA sequences code for this CDR3. The J gene is TRBJ1-6, the V gene TRBV6-2 or TRBV6-3; TRBD1 matches 11 bases. From germline, CDR1 is MNHEY and CDR2 SVGEGT. The trim removed 5 bases at V and 7 bases at J, leaving 4 bases unmatched. The CDR3 is made up of 15 amino acids. The CDR3 sequence is CASSDRTGGNSPLHF. The CDR3 DNA is TGTGCCAGCAGTGACCGGACAGGGGGCAATTCACCCCTCCACTTT.

This clone was seen only once. The chain recombines TRBV12-5 with TRBJ2-5; a possible D gene is TRBD2 (6 bases). V was cut by 6 bases and J by 4 bases, with 12 bases left in between. CDR1 is LGHNT and CDR2 is FRNRAP in the germline V gene. The CDR3 consists of 13 residues. CDR3 in DNA: TGTGCTAGTGGAACGGGACTCCTAGAGACCCAGTACTTC. As protein: CASGTGLLETQYF.

This chain connects TRBV3-1 (or the pseudogene TRBV3-2) to TRBJ2-1; tentative D call: TRBD2 (6 bases). Germline values: CDR1 LGHDT, CDR2 YNNKEL (reference sequence). V gave up 5 bases and J gave up 0 bases, with 14 bases separating them. CDR3 size: 16 residues. Here the CDR3 DNA reads TGTGCCAGCAGCAAGGGACTGTACCACTCCTACAATGAGCAGTTCTTC. Its protein product is CASSKGLYHSYNEQFF.

The rearrangement joins TRBV11-2 to TRBJ2-1, with TRBD2 matching 7 bases. Unmatched junction bases numbered 10, after V lost 5 bases and J lost 9 bases. The CDR3 sequence is 14 residues long. Looked up from germline, CDR1 is SGHAT and CDR2 is FQNNGV. CDR3 nucleotides: TGTGCCAGCAGCAAAGAGACTAGCTCGGCTGAGCAGTTCTTC. Translation gives CASSKETSSAEQFF.

This clone was picked up one time. This chain joins TRBV7-9 and TRBJ2-1; D may be TRBD1 (5 bases). The CDR3 runs to 17 residues. Germline V gene lookup returns CDR1 SEHNR and CDR2 FQNEAQ (reference sequence). V shed 1 base and J shed 0 bases, with 13 bases lying between them. The DNA of the CDR3 is TGTGCCAGCAGCTTAGGGGGCGCGTCTAGCTCCTACAATGAGCAGTTCTTC. Translating gives CASSLGGASSSYNEQFF. Drawing the rest from reference TRBV7-9 and TRBJ2-1, the complete variable domain is DTGVSQNPRHKITKRGQNVTFRCDPISEHNRLYWYRQTLGQGPEFLTYFQNEAQLEKSRLLSDRFSAERPKGSFSTLEIQRTEQGDSAMYLCASSLGGASSSYNEQFFGPGTRLTVL.